This TCR beta chain derives from a study of blood T cell repertoires in COVID-19. As for the study in general: Sites in the United States, Italy and Spain provided acute and convalescent COVID-19 samples.

V shed 4 bases and J shed 4 bases, with 7 bases lying between them. CDR1 is GTSNPN, CDR2 SVGIG, per germline (reference sequence). The CDR3 length is 11 residues. Repertoires were generated with immunoSEQ multiplex PCR, while TCRdb's copy carries only in-frame clones and drops some. This table has about 74,000 clones, roughly nine tenths appearing once. The sequenced material came from peripheral blood. The clonotype comes from a middle-aged man with COVID-19, enrolled during active disease. This chain links TRBV30 with TRBJ2-5; the D gene is possibly TRBD2 (6 bases). The CDR3 loop is CAWNGGETQYF. CDR3 nucleotide sequence: TGTGCCTGGAACGGGGGAGAGACCCAGTACTTC.